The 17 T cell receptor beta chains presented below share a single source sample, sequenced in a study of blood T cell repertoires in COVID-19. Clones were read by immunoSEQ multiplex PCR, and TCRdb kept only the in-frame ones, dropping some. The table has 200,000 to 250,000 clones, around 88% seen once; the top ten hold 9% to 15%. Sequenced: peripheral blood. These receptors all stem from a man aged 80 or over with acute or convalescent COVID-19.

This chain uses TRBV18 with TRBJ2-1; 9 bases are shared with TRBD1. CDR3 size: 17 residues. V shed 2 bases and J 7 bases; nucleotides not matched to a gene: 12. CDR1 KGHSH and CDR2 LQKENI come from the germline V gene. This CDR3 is CASSPKLLTGGSNEQFF. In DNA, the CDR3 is TGTGCCAGCTCACCAAAATTACTGACAGGGGGTTCTAATGAGCAGTTCTTC.

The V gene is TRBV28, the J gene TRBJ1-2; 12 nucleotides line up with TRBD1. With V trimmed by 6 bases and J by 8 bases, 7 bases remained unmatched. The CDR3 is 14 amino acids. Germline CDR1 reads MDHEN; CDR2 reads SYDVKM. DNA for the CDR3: TGTGCCAGCAGCCCGGGACAGGGGGCGCCGGGCTACACCTTC. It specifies CASSPGQGAPGYTF.

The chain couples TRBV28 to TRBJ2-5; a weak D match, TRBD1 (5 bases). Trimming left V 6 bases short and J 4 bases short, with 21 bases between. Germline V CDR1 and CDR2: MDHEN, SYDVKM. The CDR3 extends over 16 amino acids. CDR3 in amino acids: CASSPPRRAVGETQYF. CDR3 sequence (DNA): TGTGCCAGCAGCCCCCCCCGCAGGGCGGTTGGAGAGACCCAGTACTTC.

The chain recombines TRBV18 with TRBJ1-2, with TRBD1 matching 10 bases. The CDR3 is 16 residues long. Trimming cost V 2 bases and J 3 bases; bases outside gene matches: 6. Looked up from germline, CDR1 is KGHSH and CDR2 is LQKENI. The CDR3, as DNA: TGTGCCAGCTCACCAAGACAGGGGGCGAGCGACTATGGCTACACCTTC. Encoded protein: CASSPRQGASDYGYTF.

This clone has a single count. The CDR3 DNA is TGTGCCAGCAGCTCCCGACAGGCGCGGAATTCACCCCTCCACTTT. It translates to CASSSRQARNSPLHF. The V gene is TRBV11-2, the J gene TRBJ1-6; the D gene is possibly TRBD1 (6 bases). Germline CDR1 SGHAT, CDR2 FQNNGV. V shed 4 bases and J shed 7 bases, with 14 bases lying between them. The CDR3 is 15 residues long.

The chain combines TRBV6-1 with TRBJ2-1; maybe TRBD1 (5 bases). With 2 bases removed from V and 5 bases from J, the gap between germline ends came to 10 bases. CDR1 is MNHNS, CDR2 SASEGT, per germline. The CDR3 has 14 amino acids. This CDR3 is CASSEIDSNNEQFF. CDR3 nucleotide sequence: TGTGCCAGCAGTGAAATTGACAGTAACAATGAGCAGTTCTTC.

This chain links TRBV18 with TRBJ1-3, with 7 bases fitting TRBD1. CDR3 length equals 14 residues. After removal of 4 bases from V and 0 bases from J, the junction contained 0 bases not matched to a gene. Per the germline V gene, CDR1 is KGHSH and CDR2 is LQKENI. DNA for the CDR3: TGTGCCAGCTCACGGGACAGCTCTGGAAACACCATATATTTT. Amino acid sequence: CASSRDSSGNTIYF.

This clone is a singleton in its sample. CDR3 region: CASSSPGDTQYF. In DNA form, the CDR3 reads TGTGCCAGCAGTTCGCCCGGGGATACGCAGTATTTT. The V and J genes are TRBV25-1 and TRBJ2-3; D is unclear. Germline assignment: CDR1 MGHDK and CDR2 SYGVNS. Trimming took 5 bases from V and 6 from J, leaving 9 bases between them. The CDR3 runs to 12 residues.

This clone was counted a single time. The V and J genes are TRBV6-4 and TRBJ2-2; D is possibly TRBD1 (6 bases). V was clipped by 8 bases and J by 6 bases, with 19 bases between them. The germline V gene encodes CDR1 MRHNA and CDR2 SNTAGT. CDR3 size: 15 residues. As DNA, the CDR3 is TGTGCCAGCCCCCCCGACAGGTCCAAGGCCGGGGAGCTGTTTTTT. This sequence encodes CASPPDRSKAGELFF.

CDR3 region: CASSQEGTGVNFYGYTF. In nucleotides, the CDR3 is TGTGCCAGCAGCCAAGAAGGGACAGGGGTAAATTTCTATGGCTACACCTTC. The V gene is TRBV3-1 (or the pseudogene TRBV3-2), the J gene TRBJ1-2, with 10 bases fitting TRBD1. In germline, CDR1 is LGHDT, CDR2 YNNKEL (reference sequence). Germline trimming cut 0 bases from V and 4 bases from J; bases unmatched to any gene: 8. The CDR3 runs to 17 residues.

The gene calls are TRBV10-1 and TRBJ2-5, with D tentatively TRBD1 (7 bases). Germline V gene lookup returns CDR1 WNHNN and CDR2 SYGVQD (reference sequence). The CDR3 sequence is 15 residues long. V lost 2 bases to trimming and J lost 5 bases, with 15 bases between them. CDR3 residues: CASSEGTTGRETQYF. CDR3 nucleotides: TGCGCCAGCAGTGAGGGGACGACAGGGAGGGAGACCCAGTACTTC.

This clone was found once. In nucleotides, the CDR3 is TGTGCCAGCAGTTACATGGGAGGGTCCGAGCAGTACTTC. Translated: CASSYMGGSEQYF. The rearrangement uses TRBV6-2 or TRBV6-3 and TRBJ2-7; 7 bases are shared with TRBD2. Trimming took 2 bases from V and 6 from J; bases not matched to a gene: 4. The CDR3 has 13 amino acids. The germline CDR1 and CDR2 sequences are MNHEY and SVGEGT.

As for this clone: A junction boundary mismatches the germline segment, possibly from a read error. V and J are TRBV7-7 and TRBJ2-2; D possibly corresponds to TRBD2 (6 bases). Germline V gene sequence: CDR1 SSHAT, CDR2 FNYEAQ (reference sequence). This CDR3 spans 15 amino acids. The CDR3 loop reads CASSLDGGAAGELFF. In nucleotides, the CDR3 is TGTGCTAGCAGCTTAGACGGCGGGGCGGCCGGGGAGCTGTTTTTT. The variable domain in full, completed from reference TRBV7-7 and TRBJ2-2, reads GAGVSQSPRYKVTKRGQDVTLRCDPISSHATLYWYQQALGQGPEFLTYFNYEAQPDKSGLPSDRFSAERPEGSISTLTIQRTEQRDSAMYRCASSLDGGAAGELFFGEGSRLTVL.

This CDR3 reads CAVPNRGVTGRTGYTF. CDR3 DNA sequence: TGTGCCGTCCCAAACAGGGGGGTCACTGGCAGAACGGGCTACACCTTC. This chain links TRBV5-4 with TRBJ1-2; 8 bases fit TRBD1. V dropped 10 bases and J dropped 8; count of bases not matched to a gene: 22. CDR3 length: 16 residues. Germline values: CDR1 SGHNT, CDR2 YYREEE (reference sequence). Full variable domain (rest looked up from reference TRBV5-4 and TRBJ1-2): ETGVTQSPTHLIKTRGQQVTLRCSSQSGHNTVSWYQQALGQGPQFIFQYYREEENGRGNFPPRFSGLQFPNYSSELNVNALELDDSALYLCAVPNRGVTGRTGYTFGSGTRLTVV.

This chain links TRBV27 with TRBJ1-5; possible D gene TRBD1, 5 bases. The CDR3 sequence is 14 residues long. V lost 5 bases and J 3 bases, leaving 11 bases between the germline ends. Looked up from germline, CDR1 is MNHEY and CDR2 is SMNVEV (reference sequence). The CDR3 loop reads CASSPRDFNQPQHF. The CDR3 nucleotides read TGTGCCAGCAGTCCTCGGGACTTCAATCAGCCCCAGCATTTT.

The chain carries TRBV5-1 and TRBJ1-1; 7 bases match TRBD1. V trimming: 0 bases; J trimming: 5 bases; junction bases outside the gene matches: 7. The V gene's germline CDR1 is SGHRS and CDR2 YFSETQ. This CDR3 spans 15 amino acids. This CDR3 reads CASSLDTGVGTEAFF. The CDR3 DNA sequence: TGCGCCAGCAGCTTGGATACAGGGGTCGGAACTGAAGCTTTCTTT.

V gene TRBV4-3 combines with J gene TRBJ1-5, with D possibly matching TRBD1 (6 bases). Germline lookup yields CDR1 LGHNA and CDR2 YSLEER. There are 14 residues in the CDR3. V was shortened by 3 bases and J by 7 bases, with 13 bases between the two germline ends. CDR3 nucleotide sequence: TGCGCCAGCAGCCAGGAACAGGGTTTACAGCCCCAGCATTTT. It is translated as CASSQEQGLQPQHF.